This TCR beta chain comes out of a study of blood T cell repertoires in COVID-19. Study at large: The study drew acute and convalescent COVID-19 samples from the United States, Italy and Spain.

Trimming cost V 0 bases and J 4 bases; bases outside gene matches: 6. The CDR3 consists of 15 residues. Germline V gives CDR1 LGHNA, CDR2 YSLEER. How the authors handled the data: Amplified reference gene primers provided the basis for estimating nucleated cell counts. Measured with immunoSEQ multiplex PCR; TCRdb has only the in-frame clones, and not every one. V and J calls and clone size are as listed in that table; D and trimming were resolved from the DNA. Of about 120,000 clones listed, 69% were seen once; the top ten hold approximately 2.1%. Source material: peripheral blood. The rearrangement links TRBV4-3 to TRBJ2-7; TRBD1 agrees at 7 bases. This TCR was sampled from a woman aged 70 to 79 with acute or convalescent COVID-19. CDR3 DNA: TGCGCCAGCAGCCAAGATAGGGGGCTGAGGTACGAGCAGTACTTC. Residues: CASSQDRGLRYEQYF.